This T cell receptor beta chain was retrieved from a study of blood T cell repertoires in COVID-19. Study overall: Whether acute or convalescent, the COVID-19 samples came from the United States, Italy and Spain. Nucleic acid was either cDNA or gDNA, and it came from T cells, B-cell-depleted T cells, or PBMCs.

Per the original data handling: Amplification from reference gene primers served as the basis for estimated nucleated cell counts. TCRdb's table, derived via immunoSEQ multiplex PCR, lists solely in-frame clones and lacks some. That table is the source of V, J and clone size, and D and trimming were worked out from the DNA. The sample holds 380,000 or so clones, over 65% seen once. Between the trimmed V and J ends, which lost 4 bases and 1 base, there was a span of 12 bases. Germline CDR1 SNHLY, CDR2 FYNNEI. This CDR3 is 15 amino acids long. This clonotype was obtained from a human donor with acute or convalescent COVID-19. The donor label of this sample is uncertain. The genes are TRBV2 and TRBJ2-3; possibly TRBD2 for D (5 bases). The sequenced sample consisted of peripheral blood. CDR3 sequence reads: CASSGQRRRTDTQYF. CDR3 bases: TGTGCCAGCAGTGGTCAGCGGAGACGCACAGATACGCAGTATTTT. The entire variable domain, with the rest obtained from reference TRBV2 and TRBJ2-3, is as follows: EPEVTQTPSHQVTQMGQEVILRCVPISNHLYFYWYRQILGQKVEFLVSFYNNEISEKSEIFDDQFSVERPDGSNFTLKIRSTKLEDSAMYFCASSGQRRRTDTQYFGPGTRLTVL.